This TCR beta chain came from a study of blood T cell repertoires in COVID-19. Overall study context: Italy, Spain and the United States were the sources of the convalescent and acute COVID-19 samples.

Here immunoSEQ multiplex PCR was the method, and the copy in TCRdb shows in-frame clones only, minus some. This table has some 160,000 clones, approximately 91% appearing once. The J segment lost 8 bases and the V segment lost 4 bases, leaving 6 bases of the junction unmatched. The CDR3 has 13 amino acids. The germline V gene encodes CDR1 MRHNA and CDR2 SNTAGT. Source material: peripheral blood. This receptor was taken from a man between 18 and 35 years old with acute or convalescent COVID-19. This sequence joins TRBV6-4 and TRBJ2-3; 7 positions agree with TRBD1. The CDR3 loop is CASSAGGLATQYF. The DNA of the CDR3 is TGTGCCAGCAGTGCAGGGGGTTTGGCTACGCAGTATTTT.